The T cell receptor (beta chain) described here comes from a study of blood T cell repertoires in COVID-19. Study overall: The study drew acute and convalescent COVID-19 samples from the United States, Italy and Spain. Nucleic acid was either cDNA or gDNA, and it came from T cells, B-cell-depleted T cells, or PBMCs.

Generated by immunoSEQ multiplex PCR, the TCRdb table keeps only in-frame clones and is missing some. The sample lists approximately 360,000 clones; roughly 90% were seen once. CDR3 length: 14 amino acids. V was pared by 5 bases and J by 4 bases, with 14 bases between. Germline-derived CDR1 and CDR2 are MDHEN and SYDVKM. The clonotype originates from a woman under 40 with acute COVID-19. Material for sequencing was PBMCs or T cells enriched from blood (not recorded which). The chain recombines TRBV28 with TRBJ1-2; tentatively, D is TRBD1 (6 bases). The CDR3 coding sequence is TGTGCCAGCAGTCCAGGCAGGGGCGTCTATGGCTACACCTTC. It codes for CASSPGRGVYGYTF.